Below, 29 T cell receptor beta chains from the same sample are listed, as sequenced in a study of radiation and T cells in renal cell carcinoma. Only in-frame clones appear in the TCRdb table, and some are missing; sequencing was by immunoSEQ multiplex PCR. The sample has roughly 9,000 clones, over 55% seen once. Treatment specified: 15 Gy SBRT to primary tumor, nephrectomy 4 weeks later. The sequencing used tumor tissue, collected from a patient whose treatment included radiotherapy and nephrectomy. The origin of the receptors is a woman aged 45-60 years with renal cell carcinoma.

This sequence joins TRBV5-6 and TRBJ2-3; D ambiguous. Germline V gives CDR1 SGHDT, CDR2 YYEEEE. Trimming shortened V by 2 bases and J by 5 bases, and 12 bases separated the two germline ends. The CDR3 covers 14 residues. Written as DNA, the CDR3 is TGTGCCAGCAGCTTTGGGCAGTTCAGAGATACGCAGTATTTT. Translation: CASSFGQFRDTQYF.

The chain combines TRBV20-1 with TRBJ2-5, with D possibly TRBD1 on 5 matching bases. The end of the DNA aligns better with TRBJ2-7, so the J call may be wrong. Germline V gene lookup returns CDR1 DFQATT and CDR2 SNEGSKA (reference sequence). This CDR3 has 11 amino acids. CDR3 sequence (DNA): TGCAGTGCTAGGGACACCTACGAGCAGTACTTC. Translation gives CSARDTYEQYF.

V and J are TRBV2 and TRBJ2-2, with no clear D. From germline, CDR1 is SNHLY and CDR2 FYNNEI. The CDR3 length is 12 residues. The V end was cut by 7 bases, the J end by 1 base, with 4 bases between. The CDR3 reads CASTRNTGELFF. Here the CDR3 DNA reads TGTGCCAGCACCAGGAACACCGGGGAGCTGTTTTTT.

The V gene is TRBV28, the J gene TRBJ2-6; 7 bases match TRBD1. V was pared by 6 bases and J by 2 bases, with 1 base of the junction left unmatched. This CDR3 is 14 amino acids long. From germline, CDR1 is MDHEN and CDR2 SYDVKM. This CDR3 reads CASSQGAGANVLTF. CDR3 DNA sequence: TGTGCCAGCAGCCAGGGGGCTGGGGCCAACGTCCTGACTTTC.

The chain combines TRBV7-2 with TRBJ2-7; no clear D gene. V lost 2 bases and J lost 0, with 8 bases in between. Germline CDR1 and CDR2: SGHTA and FQGNSA. This CDR3 spans 14 amino acids. The CDR3 is CASSLLQSSYEQYF. For the CDR3, the DNA is TGTGCCAGCAGCTTACTTCAGAGCTCCTACGAGCAGTACTTC.

The genes are TRBV18 and TRBJ2-5, with D hard to call. The V end lost 2 bases, the J end lost 2 bases, and 12 bases lay between the germline ends. The germline V gene encodes CDR1 KGHSH and CDR2 LQKENI. The CDR3 has 15 amino acids. Written as DNA, the CDR3 is TGTGCCAGCTCACCAGAAACGGGTCCTCAAGAGACCCAGTACTTC. Its translation: CASSPETGPQETQYF.

This clone has more than one count but fewer than ten. This sequence joins TRBV14 and TRBJ1-4; D not certain. Per germline, CDR1 SGHDN and CDR2 FVKESK. The V end lost 4 bases, the J end lost 1 base, and 7 bases lay between the germline ends. The CDR3 totals 14 residues. The CDR3 is CASSPRRTNEKLFF. CDR3 sequence (DNA): TGTGCCAGCAGCCCCAGGAGAACTAATGAAAAACTGTTTTTT.

In DNA, the CDR3 is TGTGCCAGCAGTCACCTTCAGATGAGGGCCGAGCAGTACTTC. Translated: CASSHLQMRAEQYF. The chain employs TRBV14 and TRBJ2-7; tentative D call: TRBD2 (5 bases). Trimming pared 6 bases from V and 6 bases from J, leaving 18 bases between. The length of the CDR3 is 14 residues. Germline V gene data show CDR1 as SGHDN and CDR2 as FVKESK.

This clone was counted a few times. The CDR3 region has the DNA TGCGCCAGCGTCGCGGACAGTTCGAACACCGGGGAGCTGTTTTTT. It encodes CASVADSSNTGELFF. The V call is TRBV5-1, the J call TRBJ2-2; TRBD1 might be the D (6 bases). Germline V gene sequence: CDR1 SGHRS, CDR2 YFSETQ. This CDR3 comprises 15 residues. V was cut by 7 bases and J by 0 bases, with 13 bases left in between.

Within the sample, this clone is medium-sized. The chain's CDR3 is CASSLSRTYNEQFF. CDR3 nucleotides: TGTGCCAGCAGTTTATCGAGGACCTACAATGAGCAGTTCTTC. J is TRBJ2-1 and V is TRBV27; D remains ambiguous. This CDR3 spans 14 amino acids. Germline loops: CDR1 MNHEY, CDR2 SMNVEV (reference sequence). V was cut by 0 bases and J by 2 bases, with 5 bases left in between.

This clone was detected only once. The chain has TRBV19 and TRBJ2-5, with 14 positions matching TRBD2. This CDR3 spans 16 amino acids. Germline V gene lookup returns CDR1 LNHDA and CDR2 SQIVND (reference sequence). After removal of 4 bases from V and 5 bases from J, the junction contained 6 bases not matched to a gene. The CDR3: CASSTSGTSGGETQYF. As DNA, the CDR3 is TGTGCCAGTAGTACTTCCGGGACTAGCGGGGGTGAGACCCAGTACTTC.

The chain carries TRBV27 and TRBJ2-7; 10 bases align to TRBD2. CDR1 is MNHEY, CDR2 SMNVEV, per germline (reference sequence). The CDR3 loop spans 15 amino acids. V shed 4 bases, J shed 2 bases, and the junction held 5 bases outside the gene matches. Here the CDR3 reads CASSSRLAGPYEQYF. CDR3 sequence (DNA): TGTGCCAGCAGTTCTCGACTAGCGGGCCCCTACGAGCAGTACTTC.

This sequence joins TRBV7-2 and TRBJ1-1; D is undetermined. V was cut by 5 bases and J by 4 bases, with 11 bases left in between. The germline gives CDR1 SGHTA, CDR2 FQGNSA. This CDR3 contains 13 residues. CDR3 nucleotides: TGTGCCAGCAGCCAAACAGTTTTCACTGAAGCTTTCTTT. As protein: CASSQTVFTEAFF.

This clone has a handful of counts. The chain combines TRBV5-4 with TRBJ1-2; D unclear. The length of the CDR3 is 12 residues. V was pared by 3 bases and J by 5 bases, with 8 bases between. Germline CDR1 reads SGHNT; CDR2 reads YYREEE (reference sequence). The CDR3 DNA reads as TGTGCCAGCAGCTCAATCGGGTATGGCTACACCTTC. Translated, it gives CASSSIGYGYTF.

The chain's CDR3 is CASSTLGGYTF. As DNA, the CDR3 is TGTGCCAGCAGTACCTTAGGGGGCTACACCTTC. The chain couples TRBV6-8 to TRBJ1-2; D not resolved. Germline V gene sequence: CDR1 MNHGY, CDR2 SAAAGT. Trimming removed 5 bases at V and 8 bases at J, with 9 bases between. CDR3 length: 11 amino acids.

This sequence joins TRBV28 and TRBJ2-2; 8 bases line up with TRBD1. The ends lost 1 base at V and 2 bases at J; junction bases unmatched: 6. Germline loops: CDR1 MDHEN, CDR2 SYDVKM. This CDR3 has 17 residues. CDR3 amino acids: CASSLFGAGGNTGELFF. As DNA, the CDR3 is TGTGCCAGCAGTTTATTTGGGGCAGGGGGCAACACCGGGGAGCTGTTTTTT.

The chain links TRBV28 to TRBJ1-2; 7 bases line up with TRBD1. Trimming took 4 bases from V and 0 from J; bases not matched to a gene: 5. CDR1 is MDHEN and CDR2 is SYDVKM in the germline V gene. This CDR3 is 15 amino acids long. CDR3 sequence (DNA): TGTGCCAGCAGTTCCCCCGGGACAGCTAACTATGGCTACACCTTC. This sequence encodes CASSSPGTANYGYTF.

By share, this clone counts as medium-sized. This chain connects TRBV2 to TRBJ2-3, with D possibly matching TRBD1 (6 bases). The CDR3 is made up of 15 amino acids. Trimming removed 7 bases from V and 0 bases from J, with 14 bases in between. Germline loops: CDR1 SNHLY, CDR2 FYNNEI. CDR3 in DNA: TGTGCCAGCATCGACCGGGACACCAGCACAGATACGCAGTATTTT. Translating it yields CASIDRDTSTDTQYF.

This clone was counted a few times. The genes are TRBV6-1 and TRBJ2-7, with 12 bases aligning to TRBD2. Germline CDR1 MNHNS, CDR2 SASEGT. The CDR3 consists of 15 residues. V was pared by 6 bases and J by 5 bases, with 8 bases of the junction left unmatched. CDR3 DNA: TGTGCCAGCAGCAAATCTAGCGGGGGGGCCAACGAGCAGTACTTC. It codes for CASSKSSGGANEQYF.

This clone was seen a few times. The chain is built from TRBV21-1 and TRBJ2-1; the table's D call TRBD2 went unverified against the DNA. TRBV21-1 is given as a pseudogene. The CDR3 length is 16 residues. The CDR3 loop is CASNKRLAGGRDEQFF. The CDR3 DNA reads as TGTGCCAGCAACAAACGACTAGCGGGAGGGAGGGATGAGCAGTTCTTC.

In this sample, this clone turned up a few times. This rearrangement joins TRBV13 to TRBJ1-4, with 9 nucleotides matching TRBD1. CDR1 and CDR2 from the germline V gene are PRHDT and FYEKMQ (reference sequence). The CDR3 loop spans 17 amino acids. The V and J ends lost 5 bases and 7 bases, in that order; junction bases with no gene match: 14. The CDR3 here is CASSREGPQGALEKLFF. The CDR3 DNA reads as TGTGCCAGCAGCCGGGAAGGACCACAGGGGGCACTTGAAAAACTGTTTTTT.

The chain is built from TRBV28 and TRBJ1-5, with D possibly TRBD1 on 6 matching bases. V gave up 8 bases and J gave up 3 bases, with 14 bases separating them. Germline V gives CDR1 MDHEN, CDR2 SYDVKM. The CDR3 is made up of 14 amino acids. In DNA, the CDR3 is TGTGCCAGCCGTGGGGGCCAGCACAATCAGCCCCAGCATTTT. Encoded protein: CASRGGQHNQPQHF.

The chain has TRBV7-2 and TRBJ2-7; 8 bases are shared with TRBD1. This CDR3 region has 17 residues. Trimming cost V 3 bases and J 4 bases; bases outside gene matches: 14. The V gene's germline CDR1 is SGHTA and CDR2 FQGNSA. CDR3 coding DNA: TGTGCCAGCAGCTTTACTGCGTCCCAGGGGGCCAAGTACGAGCAGTACTTC. Protein: CASSFTASQGAKYEQYF. The whole variable domain, filled in from reference TRBV7-2 and TRBJ2-7, reads GAGVSQSPSNKVTEKGKDVELRCDPISGHTALYWYRQSLGQGLEFLIYFQGNSAPDKSGLPSDRFSAERTGGSVSTLTIQRTQQEDSAVYLCASSFTASQGAKYEQYFGPGTRLTVT.

The rearrangement links TRBV10-3 to TRBJ1-3; D is ambiguous. Trimming took off 0 bases at V and 4 bases at J, with 4 bases between the two ends. The germline V gene encodes CDR1 ENHRY and CDR2 SYGVKD. The CDR3 runs 13 residues. CDR3 amino acids: CAISESAGNTIYF. In DNA, the CDR3 is TGTGCCATCAGTGAGTCGGCGGGAAACACCATATATTTT.

The V gene is TRBV11-2, the J gene TRBJ2-3; D might be TRBD1 (5 bases). Trimming took 0 bases from V and 2 from J, leaving 9 bases between them. CDR1 and CDR2 from the germline V gene are SGHAT and FQNNGV. This CDR3 spans 15 amino acids. Written as DNA, the CDR3 is TGTGCCAGCAGCTTAGACCAGGGCTTCACAGATACGCAGTATTTT. This gives the protein CASSLDQGFTDTQYF.

This chain connects TRBV7-8 to TRBJ1-5; 10 bases fit TRBD1. The CDR3 is 16 amino acids. Germline V gives CDR1 SGHVS, CDR2 FQNEAQ. Germline trimming cut 1 base from V and 7 bases from J; bases unmatched to any gene: 7. The CDR3 protein is CASSLVGTGVGQPQHF. CDR3 bases: TGTGCCAGCAGCTTAGTTGGGACAGGGGTAGGGCAGCCCCAGCATTTT.

This clone was seen only a few times. DNA of the CDR3: TGTGCCAGCAACTTGGGACTAGCGTCCCAAGAGACCCAGTACTTC. Translating gives CASNLGLASQETQYF. The chain carries TRBV7-2 and TRBJ2-5; 10 bases match TRBD2. The J segment lost 1 base and the V segment lost 7 bases, leaving 6 bases of the junction unmatched. The CDR3 totals 15 residues. The germline V gene encodes CDR1 SGHTA and CDR2 FQGNSA.

The chain carries TRBV7-2 and TRBJ2-7; TRBD2 aligns across 12 bases. The CDR3 is 14 residues long. V shed 3 bases and J 4 bases; nucleotides not matched to a gene: 1. The V gene's germline CDR1 is SGHTA and CDR2 FQGNSA. The CDR3 is CASSFGTSGYEQYF. The CDR3 DNA is TGTGCCAGCAGCTTCGGGACTAGCGGGTACGAGCAGTACTTC.

This clone was seen a few times. The chain is built from TRBV14 and TRBJ1-2, with D perhaps matching TRBD1 (5 bases). V lost 1 base and J 4 bases, leaving 7 bases between the germline ends. The germline V gene has CDR1 SGHDN and CDR2 FVKESK. CDR3 length equals 13 residues. The CDR3 here is CASSQAGFYGYTF. The CDR3 DNA reads as TGTGCCAGCAGCCAAGCAGGGTTCTATGGCTACACCTTC.